The TCR beta chain under discussion was sequenced for a study of control samples from healthy donors and cancer patients. TCRdb keeps only in-frame clones here, not all; method: immunoSEQ multiplex PCR. The sample holds about 86,000 clones, 85% to 95% seen once. This TCR came from a woman aged 18-30 years in good health. Sequenced input: blood.

CDR3 region: CASSSRTGSPRELFF. For the CDR3, the DNA is TGCGCCAGCAGCTCACGGACAGGGAGCCCTCGGGAGCTGTTTTTT. The chain joins TRBV5-1 to TRBJ2-2, with 8 bases aligning to TRBD1. Trimming at V came to 3 bases and at J to 9 bases, leaving 10 bases not matched to a gene. Germline CDR1 is SGHRS and CDR2 is YFSETQ. This CDR3 spans 15 amino acids. Complete variable domain (other parts from reference TRBV5-1 and TRBJ2-2): KAGVTQTPRYLIKTRGQQVTLSCSPISGHRSVSWYQQTPGQGLQFLFEYFSETQRNKGNFPGRFSGRQFSNSRSEMNVSTLELGDSALYLCASSSRTGSPRELFFGEGSRLTVL.